Below, 20 T cell receptor beta chains from the same sample are listed, as sequenced in a study of CD8 T cells in ankylosing spondylitis. General observations from the study: About 8 highly homologous variants made up a TCR beta motif, and this motif appeared characteristic of ankylosing spondylitis blood.

TCRdb redid the calling of the 5' RACE reads with MiXCR, one entry per CDR3 protein. This table has some 840,000 distinct CDR3 sequences, over 9.5% appearing once. Their antigens remain unidentified. Sequencing was carried out using blood, either unsorted or a sorted T cell fraction (not recorded which). These receptors were taken from a male donor with ankylosing spondylitis.

This clonotype was observed at least ten times. The rearrangement links TRBV20-1 to TRBJ2-4; 8 bases are shared with TRBD1. The CDR3 is 16 amino acids. CDR1 is DFQATT, CDR2 SNEGSKA, per germline (reference sequence). V shed 0 bases and J 1 base; nucleotides not matched to a gene: 5. The CDR3, as DNA: TGCAGTGCTAGAGACCAGACAGGGGTTGCCAAAAACATTCAGTACTTC. Protein: CSARDQTGVAKNIQYF.

The chain employs TRBV5-4 and TRBJ2-5, with D tentatively TRBD2 (6 bases). V shed 7 bases and J shed 1 base, with 14 bases lying between them. This CDR3 contains 14 residues. Germline CDR1 SGHNT, CDR2 YYREEE (reference sequence). CDR3 nucleotide sequence: TGTGCCAGCTCCATCCGGGGGAGCCAAGAGACCCAGTACTTC. It codes for CASSIRGSQETQYF.

The chain employs TRBV5-1 and TRBJ1-2, with TRBD1 as a possible D gene (5 bases). V was clipped by 4 bases and J by 3 bases, with 13 bases between them. CDR1 is SGHRS and CDR2 is YFSETQ in the germline V gene. This CDR3 is built from 14 residues. Here the CDR3 reads CASSRDRPDYGYTF. Here the CDR3 DNA reads TGCGCCAGCAGCCGGGACCGACCGGACTATGGCTACACCTTC.

This chain connects TRBV30 to TRBJ2-1, with 11 bases aligning to TRBD2. Losses at the gene ends were 0 bases for V and 8 bases for J; bases not matched to a gene: 3. The CDR3 spans 14 residues. CDR1 GTSNPN and CDR2 SVGIG come from the germline V gene (reference sequence). The CDR3, as DNA: TGTGCCTGGAGTGTTTGGACTAGCGGGTATGAGCAGTTCTTC. Translating it yields CAWSVWTSGYEQFF.

This clonotype was counted ten times or more. This chain connects TRBV20-1 to TRBJ1-5; D unclear. The CDR3 spans 12 residues. Germline values: CDR1 DFQATT, CDR2 SNEGSKA (reference sequence). V was cut by 6 bases and J by 6 bases, with 12 bases left in between. This CDR3 reads CSAGRSPQPQHF. DNA of the CDR3: TGCAGTGCAGGCCGGTCCCCTCAGCCCCAGCATTTT.

The chain uses TRBV7-2 and TRBJ1-5, with D perhaps matching TRBD1 (5 bases). Deletions cut 5 bases from V and 7 bases from J, with 21 bases between. The V gene's germline CDR1 is SGHTA and CDR2 FQGNSA. CDR3 size: 16 residues. This CDR3 is CASSRQIRDRTQPQHF. The CDR3 DNA follows: TGTGCCAGCAGCCGACAAATACGGGACCGAACGCAGCCCCAGCATTTT.

This clonotype showed up just a few times. The genes are TRBV20-1 and TRBJ1-2, with 7 nucleotides matching TRBD1. CDR3 size: 13 residues. Germline V gene sequence: CDR1 DFQATT, CDR2 SNEGSKA (reference sequence). V shed 6 bases, J shed 0 bases, and the junction held 4 bases outside the gene matches. CDR3 DNA sequence: TGCAGTGCCCAGACAGGGTCTAACTATGGCTACACCTTC. Translation gives CSAQTGSNYGYTF.

The table lists this clonotype with many counts. V gene TRBV4-3 combines with J gene TRBJ2-7, with D perhaps TRBD1 (6 bases). The germline gives CDR1 LGHNA, CDR2 YSLEER. The V end was cut by 4 bases, the J end by 1 base, with 17 bases between. This CDR3 has 16 amino acids. CDR3 DNA sequence: TGCGCCAGCAGCCCCTCAATCGGGGACAATTCCTACGAGCAGTACTTC. This sequence encodes CASSPSIGDNSYEQYF.

This clonotype was seen a handful of times. CDR3 nucleotide sequence: TGTGCCAGCAGTTACCTAAGCGGCACTGGAAACACCATATATTTT. It encodes CASSYLSGTGNTIYF. The chain couples TRBV6-5 to TRBJ1-3; D unclear. Trimming cost V 2 bases and J 2 bases, with 10 bases left between them. From germline, CDR1 is MNHEY and CDR2 SVGAGI. The CDR3 spans 15 residues.

The chain employs TRBV29-1 and TRBJ2-1; D might be TRBD2 (5 bases). The CDR3 has 13 residues. Between the trimmed V and J ends, which lost 4 bases and 6 bases, there was a span of 13 bases. Germline values: CDR1 SQVTM, CDR2 ANQGSEA. The CDR3 DNA reads TGCAGCGTTGGGCCCGGGGTCGGCAATGAGCAGTTCTTC. Translation gives CSVGPGVGNEQFF.

This clonotype has more than one count but fewer than ten. The CDR3 here is CSARPSREHEQFF. DNA for the CDR3: TGCAGTGCGAGGCCTAGCCGGGAACATGAGCAGTTCTTC. The chain couples TRBV20-1 to TRBJ2-1; perhaps TRBD2 as D (5 bases). CDR3 length: 13 amino acids. Trimming removed 6 bases from V and 8 bases from J, with 17 bases in between. From germline, CDR1 is DFQATT and CDR2 SNEGSKA (reference sequence).

The CDR3 coding sequence is TGCAGTGCTTCTAGCGGGAGTCAAGAGACCCAGTACTTC. This translates into CSASSGSQETQYF. This chain connects TRBV20-1 to TRBJ2-5; 10 nucleotides agree with TRBD2. Per the germline V gene, CDR1 is DFQATT and CDR2 is SNEGSKA (reference sequence). With 5 bases clipped from V and 2 bases from J, the junction kept 2 bases outside the gene matches. The CDR3 extends over 13 amino acids.

The chain carries TRBV7-9 and TRBJ2-1, with 7 bases lining up with TRBD2. V gave up 3 bases and J gave up 13 bases; unmatched junction bases: 9. Germline CDR1 SEHNR, CDR2 FQNEAQ (reference sequence). This CDR3 comprises 13 residues. The CDR3 sequence is CASSFGAGVKQFF. The CDR3 nucleotides are TGTGCCAGCAGCTTCGGTGCGGGAGTGAAACAGTTCTTC.

Only a few counts were recorded for this clonotype. This chain joins TRBV12-3 or TRBV12-4 and TRBJ2-2; maybe TRBD2 (5 bases). The ends were cut back, 7 bases at V and 1 base at J, with 10 bases in the middle. The CDR3 covers 14 residues. This CDR3 is CASIRTQNTGELFF. The CDR3 bases are TGTGCCAGCATTAGGACTCAGAACACCGGGGAGCTGTTTTTT.

This clonotype was seen only a few times. This chain connects TRBV7-2 to TRBJ2-3; D not certain. CDR1 is SGHTA and CDR2 is FQGNSA in the germline V gene. The CDR3 spans 13 residues. With 2 bases removed from V and 12 bases from J, the gap between germline ends came to 15 bases. The CDR3 loop is CASSLKFVSSQYF. CDR3 sequence (DNA): TGTGCCAGCAGCTTAAAGTTTGTGTCGAGTCAGTATTTT.

The V call is TRBV29-1, the J call TRBJ1-4; 8 nucleotides line up with TRBD1. This CDR3 region has 13 residues. The trim removed 6 bases at V and 4 bases at J, leaving 4 bases unmatched. In germline, CDR1 is SQVTM, CDR2 ANQGSEA. For the CDR3, the DNA is TGCAGCGTGCGGACAGGGAGTAATGAAAAACTGTTTTTT. Translating it yields CSVRTGSNEKLFF.

This clonotype was seen more than once but under ten times. V and J are TRBV9 and TRBJ1-3, with unresolved D. Germline assignment: CDR1 SGDLS and CDR2 YYNGEE. This CDR3 is 18 amino acids long. With 2 bases removed from V and 3 bases from J, the gap between germline ends came to 21 bases. The CDR3 coding sequence is TGTGCCAGCAGCGTCAGTGCATCCTTACCAAATTTTGGAAACACCATATATTTT. Translating it yields CASSVSASLPNFGNTIYF.

This chain links TRBV7-2 with TRBJ2-5; TRBD2 aligns across 7 bases. This CDR3 region has 15 residues. CDR1 and CDR2 (germline): SGHTA, FQGNSA. Trimming at V came to 0 bases and at J to 5 bases, leaving 6 bases not matched to a gene. CDR3 sequence reads: CASSLAGGPGETQYF. The CDR3 DNA sequence: TGTGCCAGCAGCTTAGCGGGAGGGCCGGGGGAGACCCAGTACTTC.

This clonotype was observed a handful of times. V usage is TRBV20-1 and J usage is TRBJ1-3; D gene ambiguous. The CDR3 runs to 15 residues. Germline loops: CDR1 DFQATT, CDR2 SNEGSKA (reference sequence). With 6 bases removed from V and 2 bases from J, the gap between germline ends came to 17 bases. In nucleotides, the CDR3 is TGCAGTGCCGAAAGGACGGCCGTCGCTGGAAACACCATATATTTT. Encoded protein: CSAERTAVAGNTIYF.

The chain couples TRBV5-1 to TRBJ2-1; D is uncertain. Trimming shortened V by 2 bases and J by 2 bases, and 11 bases separated the two germline ends. Germline CDR1 reads SGHRS; CDR2 reads YFSETQ. This CDR3 spans 15 amino acids. CDR3 in DNA: TGCGCCAGCAGCTTTATACGCCAGCCCTACAATGAGCAGTTCTTC. It encodes CASSFIRQPYNEQFF. The entire variable domain, with the rest obtained from reference TRBV5-1 and TRBJ2-1, is as follows: KAGVTQTPRYLIKTRGQQVTLSCSPISGHRSVSWYQQTPGQGLQFLFEYFSETQRNKGNFPGRFSGRQFSNSRSEMNVSTLELGDSALYLCASSFIRQPYNEQFFGPGTRLTVL.